This record covers a single TCR delta chain. What it recognizes is unknown. This sample is drawn from a study of DNA immune sequencing with unique molecular identifiers. All 8 TRDV and 4 TRDJ genes were targeted in 32-plex amplification of genomic DNA. Adapter PCR followed 3 to 4 barcoding PCR cycles that attached a 12-nucleotide UMI. TCRdb re-called clones from the multiplex PCR reads using CATT. The table includes some 2,100 delta-chain clones, around 15% detected once. CDR3 length equals 22 residues. Study-wide findings and caveats: TRDV2 paired with TRDJ1 was the most common TRD rearrangement among healthy donor clonotypes.

The V gene is uncalled and the J gene is TRDJ1; TRDD3, the table's D call, was not compared with the DNA. Material: gamma-delta T cells enriched from blood buffy coat, or unenriched PBMCs (not recorded which). This clonotype originated in a human donor in good health. CDR3 sequence (DNA): TGTGCCTGTGACACCGTAGACTTCCCAGGCCTGCTTGCTGGGGGATACGCGAATAAACTCATCTTT. Amino acid sequence: CACDTVDFPGLLAGGYANKLIF.